The rows below give T cell receptor beta chains drawn from one sample of a study of OX40 agonist ivuxolimab in advanced cancers. Using immunoSEQ multiplex PCR, the repertoire was profiled, and TCRdb retains in-frame clones only, with some absent. The sample contains roughly 120,000 clones, 92% of which appear only once. The sample was CD4+ or CD8+ T cells sorted from blood, taken in a trial of the OX40 agonist ivuxolimab. The receptors come from an adult with an advanced solid tumor such as melanoma, head and neck, liver or kidney cancer. Each CDR3 is given with its conserved first and last residue. The D gene is left open where the match is weak. A row's size may be missing; if present it is once, few, many or a size class.

clone size	V gene	CDR3 length	D gene	J gene	CDR3 protein
-	TRBV9	18	-	TRBJ2-6	CASSVATDGSSGANVLTF
-	TRBV10-3	14	-	TRBJ1-1	CAIREPPVNTEAFF
-	TRBV7-8	16	TRBD2	TRBJ2-2	CASSRLAGGDTGELFF
-	TRBV9	15	-	TRBJ2-3	CASSVGGRDTDTQYF
-	TRBV18	14	-	TRBJ1-1	CASSPQQGDTEAFF
-	TRBV28	15	-	TRBJ2-1	CASHTRWSRTNEQFF
-	TRBV28	15	-	TRBJ1-1	CASSFPGGESFEAFF
-	TRBV28	16	TRBD1	TRBJ1-1	CASRRGTGFQNTEAFF
-	TRBV6-6	14	-	TRBJ1-4	CASTQGGVAEKLFF
-	TRBV27	16	-	TRBJ2-7	CASSFNWERSSYEQYF
-	TRBV7-3	15	-	TRBJ1-1	CASSLYGEASTEAFF
-	TRBV25-1	12	TRBD1	TRBJ1-2	CATGQGNYGYTF
-	TRBV6-1	15	TRBD1	TRBJ2-5	CASSEGQGSWETQYF
-	TRBV19	18	-	TRBJ1-4	CASSIGVRTTATNEKLFF
-	TRBV7-8	15	TRBD2	TRBJ2-2	CASSALAQNTGELFF
-	TRBV7-2	16	-	TRBJ2-3	CASSLASQGGLDTQYF
-	TRBV14	13	-	TRBJ2-3	CASSQVPRDTQYF
-	TRBV7-2	15	-	TRBJ2-3	CASSLVTKTTDTQYF
-	TRBV9	14	-	TRBJ1-2	CASNLGENGGYYTF
-	TRBV25-1	16	TRBD1	TRBJ2-6	CASSLTGSSGANVLTF
-	TRBV6-5	16	TRBD1	TRBJ1-1	CASSYRSGGRNTEAFF
-	TRBV28	19	TRBD1	TRBJ1-3	CASSFLRMGRGSSGNTIYF
-	TRBV15	16	-	TRBJ2-3	CATSRAFGRVGDTQYF
-	TRBV7-3	16	TRBD2	TRBJ2-2	CASSLSGTSNTGELFF
-	TRBV9	14	-	TRBJ2-5	CASSVATNQETQYF
-	TRBV11-3	15	-	TRBJ2-7	CASSLIGWSNYEQYF
few	TRBV25-1	14	TRBD1	TRBJ2-7	CASSGDRTSYEQYF
-	TRBV9	14	-	TRBJ1-2	CASSVDRRSGGYTF
-	TRBV5-4	14	-	TRBJ1-2	CASSPPRTASDYTF
-	TRBV4-2	14	-	TRBJ1-2	CASSQGRAGYGYTF
-	TRBV28	15	-	TRBJ1-5	CASTLGRGFNQPQHF
-	TRBV28	16	-	TRBJ1-5	CASTPSLGTRDQPQHF
-	TRBV27	12	-	TRBJ1-2	CASSPLGYGYTF
once	TRBV19	15	TRBD1	TRBJ2-1	CASSRLGQGSNEQFF
-	TRBV6-4	14	-	TRBJ1-3	CASSPDDRGNTIYF
-	TRBV13	15	-	TRBJ2-3	CASSLAQGSTDTQYF
-	TRBV7-2	13	-	TRBJ2-2	CASSYNRAGELFF
-	TRBV28	15	-	TRBJ2-2	CASSFVSSRAGELFF
-	TRBV28	15	TRBD1	TRBJ2-1	CASRPPGQGAHEQFF
-	TRBV16	17	-	TRBJ1-2	CASSQSSLPLQGWGYTF
-	TRBV11-2	13	-	TRBJ1-1	CASSLTGYTEAFF
-	TRBV6-1	15	TRBD2	TRBJ2-7	CASSTIAGVPYEQYF
-	TRBV18	13	-	TRBJ1-2	CASSREGMDGYTF
-	TRBV7-2	14	-	TRBJ2-1	CASSSRVTYNEQFF
-	TRBV14	17	TRBD1	TRBJ2-3	CASSPGVWTGGTDTQYF
-	TRBV27	16	TRBD1	TRBJ2-2	CASSSRTGLNTGELFF
-	TRBV7-2	15	TRBD1	TRBJ1-4	CASSLEGQGRGKLFF
-	TRBV6-5	15	-	TRBJ1-2	CASSYSAQGNYGYTF
-	TRBV6-5	15	TRBD1	TRBJ1-1	CASRPPGQKNTEAFF
-	TRBV15	16	TRBD2	TRBJ2-7	CATSSGTSGYSYEQYF
-	TRBV19	16	-	TRBJ1-1	CASRAGEGRGVAEAFF
-	TRBV5-1	21	TRBD2	TRBJ2-2	CASSYTTSGVNYRTNTGELFF
few	TRBV4-2	14	-	TRBJ1-1	CASSLGAGGQEAFF
once	TRBV7-3	16	-	TRBJ2-2	CASSLLGGTNTGELFF
once	TRBV12-5	13	TRBD1	TRBJ1-2	CASGGGQANGYTF
-	TRBV4-1	13	-	TRBJ2-2	CASRPTNTGELFF
-	TRBV19	14	-	TRBJ1-4	CASSLDRLNEKLFF